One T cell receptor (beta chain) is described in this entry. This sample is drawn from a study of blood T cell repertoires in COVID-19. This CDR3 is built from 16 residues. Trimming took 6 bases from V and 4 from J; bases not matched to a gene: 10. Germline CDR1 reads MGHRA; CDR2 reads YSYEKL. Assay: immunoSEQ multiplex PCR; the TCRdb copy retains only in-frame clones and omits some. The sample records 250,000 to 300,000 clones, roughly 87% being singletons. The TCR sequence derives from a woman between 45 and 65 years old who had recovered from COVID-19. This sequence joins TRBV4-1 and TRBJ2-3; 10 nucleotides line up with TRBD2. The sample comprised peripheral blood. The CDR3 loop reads CASSPGVAGGSDTQYF. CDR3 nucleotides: TGCGCCAGCAGTCCCGGGGTAGCGGGGGGATCAGATACGCAGTATTTT.